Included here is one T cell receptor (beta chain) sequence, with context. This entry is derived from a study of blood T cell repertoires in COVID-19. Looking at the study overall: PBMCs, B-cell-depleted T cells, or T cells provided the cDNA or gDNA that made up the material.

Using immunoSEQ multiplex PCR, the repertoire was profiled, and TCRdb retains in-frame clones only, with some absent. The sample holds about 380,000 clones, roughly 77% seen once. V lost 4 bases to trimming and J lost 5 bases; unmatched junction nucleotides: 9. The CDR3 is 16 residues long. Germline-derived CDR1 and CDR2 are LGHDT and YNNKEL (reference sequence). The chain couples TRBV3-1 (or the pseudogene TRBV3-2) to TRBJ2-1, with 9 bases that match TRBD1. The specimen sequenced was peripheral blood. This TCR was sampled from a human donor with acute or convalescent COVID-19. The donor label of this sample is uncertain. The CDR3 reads CASSRPRDRADNEQFF. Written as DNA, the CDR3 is TGTGCCAGCAGCCGCCCACGGGACAGGGCGGACAATGAGCAGTTCTTC.